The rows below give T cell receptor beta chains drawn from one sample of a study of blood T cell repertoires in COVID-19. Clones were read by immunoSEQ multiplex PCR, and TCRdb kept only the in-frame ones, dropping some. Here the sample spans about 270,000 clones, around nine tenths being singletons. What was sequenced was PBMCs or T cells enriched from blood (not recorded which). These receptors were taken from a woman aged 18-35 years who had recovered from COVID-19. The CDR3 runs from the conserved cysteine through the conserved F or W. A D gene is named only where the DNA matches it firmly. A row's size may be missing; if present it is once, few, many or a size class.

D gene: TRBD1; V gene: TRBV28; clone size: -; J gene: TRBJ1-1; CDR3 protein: CASLLRDRAPEAFF; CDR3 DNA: TGTGCCAGCCTTTTACGGGACAGGGCCCCTGAAGCTTTCTTT
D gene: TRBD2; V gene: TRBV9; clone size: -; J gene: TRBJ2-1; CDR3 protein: CASSVNPTTGLAGFNEQFF; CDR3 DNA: TGTGCCAGCAGCGTAAACCCGACAACGGGACTAGCGGGGTTCAATGAGCAGTTCTTC
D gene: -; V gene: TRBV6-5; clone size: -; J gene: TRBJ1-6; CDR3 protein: CASNRWGDNSPLHF; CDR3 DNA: TGTGCCAGCAATCGGTGGGGAGACAATTCACCCCTCCACTTT
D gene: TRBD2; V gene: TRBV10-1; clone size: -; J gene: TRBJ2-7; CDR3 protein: CASSQGLAGAGYEQYF; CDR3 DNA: TGCGCCAGCAGCCAGGGACTAGCGGGAGCGGGTTACGAGCAGTACTTC
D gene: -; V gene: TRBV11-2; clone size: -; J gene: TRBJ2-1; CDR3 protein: CASSLEGHPYNEQFF; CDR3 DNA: TGTGCCAGCAGCTTAGAGGGACACCCCTACAATGAGCAGTTCTTC
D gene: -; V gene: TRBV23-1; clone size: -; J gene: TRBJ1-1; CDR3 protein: CASSQYLDGENTEAFF; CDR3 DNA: TGCGCCAGCAGTCAATATCTGGATGGAGAGAACACTGAAGCTTTCTTT
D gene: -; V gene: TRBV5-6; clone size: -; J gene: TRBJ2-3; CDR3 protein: CASSLVAGAPSTPDTQYF; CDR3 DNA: TGTGCCAGCAGCTTGGTTGCGGGGGCCCCTTCTACTCCAGATACGCAGTATTTT
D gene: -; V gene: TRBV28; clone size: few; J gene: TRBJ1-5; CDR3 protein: CASSLRVGDAQPQHF; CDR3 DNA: TGTGCCAGCAGTTTGAGGGTAGGAGACGCTCAGCCCCAGCATTTT
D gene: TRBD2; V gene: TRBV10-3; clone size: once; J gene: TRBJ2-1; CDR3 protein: CAISSLGAGEANEQFF; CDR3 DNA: TGTGCCATCAGTTCCTTAGGCGCGGGAGAAGCCAATGAGCAGTTCTTC
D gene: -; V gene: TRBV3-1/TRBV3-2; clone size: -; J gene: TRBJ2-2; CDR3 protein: CASRNHRNTGELFF; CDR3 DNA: TGTGCCAGCAGGAACCACAGGAACACCGGGGAGCTGTTTTTT
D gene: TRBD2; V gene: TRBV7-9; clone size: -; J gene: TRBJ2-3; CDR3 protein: CASSGQGLAGGPHTQYF; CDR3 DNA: TGTGCCAGCAGCGGCCAGGGACTAGCGGGAGGTCCCCATACGCAGTATTTT
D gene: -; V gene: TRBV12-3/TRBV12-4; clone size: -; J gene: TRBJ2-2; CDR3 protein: CANIVSPGELFF; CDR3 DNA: TGTGCCAACATCGTTTCGCCCGGGGAGCTGTTTTTT
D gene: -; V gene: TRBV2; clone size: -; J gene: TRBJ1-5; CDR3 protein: CASSERASGVQPQHF; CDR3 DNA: TGTGCCAGCAGTGAAAGGGCCTCGGGGGTTCAGCCCCAGCATTTT
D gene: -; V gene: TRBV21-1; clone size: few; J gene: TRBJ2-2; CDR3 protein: CASSKFRCRVPTQDGELFF; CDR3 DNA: TGTGCCAGCAGCAAATTTAGGTGCAGGGTTCCCACCCAGGACGGGGAGCTGTTTTTT
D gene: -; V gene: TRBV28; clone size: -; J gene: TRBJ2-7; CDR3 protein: CAIEAPDTYEQYF; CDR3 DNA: TGTGCCATCGAGGCTCCAGATACCTACGAGCAGTACTTC
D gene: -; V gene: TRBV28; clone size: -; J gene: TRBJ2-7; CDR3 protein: CASSWALSEQYF; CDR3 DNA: TGTGCCAGCAGCTGGGCCCTCTCCGAGCAGTACTTC
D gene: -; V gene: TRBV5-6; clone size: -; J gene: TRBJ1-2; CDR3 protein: CASSLVQDYGYTF; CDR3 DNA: TGTGCCAGCAGCTTGGTCCAGGACTATGGCTACACCTTC
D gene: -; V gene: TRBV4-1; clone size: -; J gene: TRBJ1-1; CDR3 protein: CASSQSRNTEAFF; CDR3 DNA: TGCGCCAGCAGCCAGTCGAGGAACACTGAAGCTTTCTTT
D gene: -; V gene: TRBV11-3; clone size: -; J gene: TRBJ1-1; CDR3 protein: CASSKGGGVNTEAFF; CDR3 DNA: TGTGCCAGCAGCAAGGGGGGAGGGGTGAACACTGAAGCTTTCTTT
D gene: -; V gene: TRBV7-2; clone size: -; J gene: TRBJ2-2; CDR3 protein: CASSSHRSSGELFF; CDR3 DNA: TGTGCCAGCAGCTCACACAGGAGCAGTGGGGAGCTGTTTTTT
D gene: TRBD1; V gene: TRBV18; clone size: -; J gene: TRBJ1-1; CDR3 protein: CASSPFALMTGGNTEAFF; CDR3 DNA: TGTGCCAGCTCACCTTTTGCCCTCATGACAGGGGGCAACACTGAAGCTTTCTTT
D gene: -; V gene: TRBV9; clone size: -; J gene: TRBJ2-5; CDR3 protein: CASSVGTSSWETQYF; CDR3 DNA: TGTGCCAGCAGCGTAGGAACTAGCTCTTGGGAGACCCAGTACTTC
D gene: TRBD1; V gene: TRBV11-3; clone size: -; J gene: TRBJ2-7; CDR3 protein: CASGTGGNPLPYEQYF; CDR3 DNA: TGTGCCAGCGGAACAGGGGGAAACCCCCTACCTTACGAGCAGTACTTC
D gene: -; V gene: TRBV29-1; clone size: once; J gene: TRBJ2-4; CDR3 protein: CSVEYPQEKALAKNIQYF; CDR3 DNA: TGCAGCGTTGAATATCCGCAGGAAAAAGCTTTAGCCAAAAACATTCAGTACTTC
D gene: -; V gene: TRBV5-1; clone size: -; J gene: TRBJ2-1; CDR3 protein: CASSLQISSYNEQFF; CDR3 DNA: TGCGCCAGCAGCTTACAGATAAGCTCCTACAATGAGCAGTTCTTC
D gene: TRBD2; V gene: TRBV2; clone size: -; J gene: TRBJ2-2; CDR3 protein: CASRRTSGGADTGELFF; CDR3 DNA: TGTGCCAGCAGGCGGACTAGCGGGGGGGCCGACACCGGGGAGCTGTTTTTT
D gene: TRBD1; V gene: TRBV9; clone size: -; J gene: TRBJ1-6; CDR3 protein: CASSVGGQGGGYNSPLHF; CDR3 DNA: TGTGCCAGCAGCGTAGGTGGACAGGGGGGTGGCTATAATTCACCCCTCCACTTT
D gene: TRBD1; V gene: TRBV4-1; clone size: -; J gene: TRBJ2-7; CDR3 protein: CASSRTPMDRGEQYF; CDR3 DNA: TGCGCCAGCAGCCGCACACCAATGGACAGGGGGGAGCAGTACTTC
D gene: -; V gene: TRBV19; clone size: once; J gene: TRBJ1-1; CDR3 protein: CASSIVTNDQAFF; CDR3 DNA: TGTGCCAGTAGTATCGTAACTAATGATCAAGCTTTCTTT
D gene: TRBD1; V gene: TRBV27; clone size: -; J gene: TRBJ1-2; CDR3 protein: CASSFGTGDGYTF; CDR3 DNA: TGTGCCAGCAGTTTCGGGACAGGGGATGGCTACACCTTC
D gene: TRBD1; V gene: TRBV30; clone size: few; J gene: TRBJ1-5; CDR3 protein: CAWSADRASNQPQHF; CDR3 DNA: TGTGCCTGGAGTGCAGACAGGGCTAGCAATCAGCCCCAGCATTTT
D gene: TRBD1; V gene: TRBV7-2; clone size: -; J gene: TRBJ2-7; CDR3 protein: CASSRFTGGYEQYF; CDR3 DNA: TGTGCCAGCAGCCGTTTCACAGGGGGCTACGAGCAGTACTTC
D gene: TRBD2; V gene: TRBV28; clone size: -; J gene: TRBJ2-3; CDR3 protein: CASSSGASGSLDTQYF; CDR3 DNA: TGTGCCAGCAGTTCAGGGGCTAGCGGGAGTTTGGATACGCAGTATTTT
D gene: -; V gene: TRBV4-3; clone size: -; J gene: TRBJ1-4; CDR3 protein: CASSQGTATNEKLFF; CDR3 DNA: TGCGCCAGCAGCCAAGGAACAGCAACTAATGAAAAACTGTTTTTT
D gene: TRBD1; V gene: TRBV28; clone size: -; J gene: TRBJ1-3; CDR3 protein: CASRVLTGTDNGNTIYF; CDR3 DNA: TGTGCCAGCAGGGTGTTGACCGGGACAGATAACGGAAACACCATATATTTT